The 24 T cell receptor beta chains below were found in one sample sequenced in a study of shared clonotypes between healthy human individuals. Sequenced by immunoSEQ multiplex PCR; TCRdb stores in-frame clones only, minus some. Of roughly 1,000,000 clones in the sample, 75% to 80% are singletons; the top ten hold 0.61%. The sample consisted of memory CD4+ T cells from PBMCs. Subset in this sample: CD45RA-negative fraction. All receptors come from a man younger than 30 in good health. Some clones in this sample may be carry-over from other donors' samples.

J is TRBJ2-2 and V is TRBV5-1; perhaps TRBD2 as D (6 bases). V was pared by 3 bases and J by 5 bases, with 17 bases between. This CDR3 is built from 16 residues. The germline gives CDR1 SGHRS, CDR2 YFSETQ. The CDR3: CASSSRDSSFTGELFF. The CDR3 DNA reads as TGCGCCAGCAGCTCCCGGGACTCCTCGTTTACCGGGGAGCTGTTTTTT.

The CDR3 sequence is CAISESRSATDTQYF. CDR3 DNA sequence: TGTGCCATCAGTGAGTCCAGGTCCGCCACAGATACGCAGTATTTT. The rearrangement joins TRBV10-3 to TRBJ2-3; no definite D call. This CDR3 contains 15 residues. Germline assignment: CDR1 ENHRY and CDR2 SYGVKD. Between the trimmed V and J ends, which lost 0 bases and 2 bases, there was a span of 9 bases.

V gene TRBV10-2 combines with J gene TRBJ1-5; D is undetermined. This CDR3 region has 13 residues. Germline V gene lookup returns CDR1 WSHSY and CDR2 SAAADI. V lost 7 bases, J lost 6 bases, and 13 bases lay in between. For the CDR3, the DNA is TGCGCCAGCACCGAGAGGCGTGGTCAGCCCCAGCATTTT. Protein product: CASTERRGQPQHF.

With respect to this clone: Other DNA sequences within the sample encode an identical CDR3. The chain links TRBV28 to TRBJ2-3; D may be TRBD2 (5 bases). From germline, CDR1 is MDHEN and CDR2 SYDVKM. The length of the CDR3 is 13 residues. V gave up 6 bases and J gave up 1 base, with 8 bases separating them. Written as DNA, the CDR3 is TGTGCCAGCAGGGGTAGCGGCACAGATACGCAGTATTTT. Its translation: CASRGSGTDTQYF.

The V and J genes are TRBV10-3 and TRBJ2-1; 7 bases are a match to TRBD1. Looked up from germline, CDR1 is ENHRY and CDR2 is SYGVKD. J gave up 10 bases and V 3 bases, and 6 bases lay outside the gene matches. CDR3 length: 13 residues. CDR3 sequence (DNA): TGTGCCATCAGTGACCGGGACAGCTGGGAGCAGTTCTTC. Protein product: CAISDRDSWEQFF.

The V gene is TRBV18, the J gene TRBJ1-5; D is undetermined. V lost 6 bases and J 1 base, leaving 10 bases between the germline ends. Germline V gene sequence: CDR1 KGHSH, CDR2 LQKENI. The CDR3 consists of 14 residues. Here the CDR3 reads CASSQQLSNQPQHF. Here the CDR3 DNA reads TGTGCCAGCTCCCAGCAGTTAAGCAATCAGCCCCAGCATTTT. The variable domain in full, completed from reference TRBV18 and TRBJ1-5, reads NAGVMQNPRHLVRRRGQEARLRCSPMKGHSHVYWYRQLPEEGLKFMVYLQKENIIDESGMPKERFSAEFPKEGPSILRIQQVVRGDSAAYFCASSQQLSNQPQHFGDGTRLSIL.

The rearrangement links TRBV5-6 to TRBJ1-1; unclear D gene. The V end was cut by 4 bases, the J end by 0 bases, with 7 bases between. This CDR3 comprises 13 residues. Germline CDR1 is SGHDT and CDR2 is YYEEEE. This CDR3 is CASSRTVNTEAFF. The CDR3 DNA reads TGTGCCAGCAGCCGGACGGTGAACACTGAAGCTTTCTTT. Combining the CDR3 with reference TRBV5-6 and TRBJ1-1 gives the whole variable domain DAGVTQSPTHLIKTRGQQVTLRCSPKSGHDTVSWYQQALGQGPQFIFQYYEEEERQRGNFPDRFSGHQFPNYSSELNVNALLLGDSALYLCASSRTVNTEAFFGQGTRLTVV.

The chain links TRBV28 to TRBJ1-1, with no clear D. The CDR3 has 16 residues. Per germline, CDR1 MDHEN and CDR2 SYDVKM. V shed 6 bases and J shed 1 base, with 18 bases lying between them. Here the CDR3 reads CASSSPRHPRNTEAFF. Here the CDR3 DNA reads TGTGCCAGCAGCTCTCCGAGACATCCCAGGAACACTGAAGCTTTCTTT. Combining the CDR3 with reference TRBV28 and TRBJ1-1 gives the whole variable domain DVKVTQSSRYLVKRTGEKVFLECVQDMDHENMFWYRQDPGLGLRLIYFSYDVKMKEKGDIPEGYSVSREKKERFSLILESASTNQTSMYLCASSSPRHPRNTEAFFGQGTRLTVV.

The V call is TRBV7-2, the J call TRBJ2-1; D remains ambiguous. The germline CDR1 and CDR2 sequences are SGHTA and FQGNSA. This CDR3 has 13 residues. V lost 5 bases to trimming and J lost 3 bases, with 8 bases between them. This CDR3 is CASSNYLYNEQFF. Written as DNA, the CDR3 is TGTGCCAGCAGCAATTACCTCTACAATGAGCAGTTCTTC.

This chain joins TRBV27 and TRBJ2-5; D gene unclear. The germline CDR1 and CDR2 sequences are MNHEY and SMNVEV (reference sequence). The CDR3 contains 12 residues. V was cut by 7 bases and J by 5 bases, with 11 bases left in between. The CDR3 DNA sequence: TGTGCCAGCACCTCAATTCGGGAGACCCAGTACTTC. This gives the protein CASTSIRETQYF.

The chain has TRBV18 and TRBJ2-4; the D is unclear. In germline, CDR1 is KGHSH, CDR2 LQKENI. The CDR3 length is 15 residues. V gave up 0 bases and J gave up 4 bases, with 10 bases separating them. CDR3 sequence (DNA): TGTGCCAGCTCACCACCTGGCAAATCTAAAAACATTCAGTACTTC. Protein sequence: CASSPPGKSKNIQYF.

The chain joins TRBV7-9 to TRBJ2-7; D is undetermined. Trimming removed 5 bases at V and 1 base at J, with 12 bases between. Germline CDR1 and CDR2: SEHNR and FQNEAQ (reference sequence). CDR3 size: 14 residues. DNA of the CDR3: TGTGCCAGCAGCCCAGAAAGTCTTTCCTACGAGCAGTACTTC. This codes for CASSPESLSYEQYF.

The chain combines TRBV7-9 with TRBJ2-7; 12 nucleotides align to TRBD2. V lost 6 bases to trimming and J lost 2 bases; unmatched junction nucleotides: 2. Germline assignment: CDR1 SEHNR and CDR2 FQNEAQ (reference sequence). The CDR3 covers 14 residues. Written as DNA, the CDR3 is TGTGCCAGCAGGGCTAGCGGGAGGGCCTACGAGCAGTACTTC. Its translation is CASRASGRAYEQYF. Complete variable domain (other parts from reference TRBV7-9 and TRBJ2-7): DTGVSQNPRHKITKRGQNVTFRCDPISEHNRLYWYRQTLGQGPEFLTYFQNEAQLEKSRLLSDRFSAERPKGSFSTLEIQRTEQGDSAMYLCASRASGRAYEQYFGPGTRLTVT.

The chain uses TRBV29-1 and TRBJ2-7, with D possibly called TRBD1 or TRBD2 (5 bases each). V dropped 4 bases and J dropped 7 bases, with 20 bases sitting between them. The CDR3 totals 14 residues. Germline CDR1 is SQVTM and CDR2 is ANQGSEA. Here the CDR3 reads CSVVVTLGVREQYF. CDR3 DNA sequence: TGCAGCGTTGTCGTGACTTTGGGGGTGAGGGAGCAGTACTTC.

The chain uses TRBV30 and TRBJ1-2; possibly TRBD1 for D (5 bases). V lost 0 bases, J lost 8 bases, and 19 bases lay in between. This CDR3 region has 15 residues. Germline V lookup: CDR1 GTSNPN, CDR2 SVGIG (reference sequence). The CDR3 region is CAWSVTGQGGVGYTF. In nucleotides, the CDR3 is TGTGCCTGGAGTGTGACTGGTCAGGGCGGTGTCGGCTACACCTTC.

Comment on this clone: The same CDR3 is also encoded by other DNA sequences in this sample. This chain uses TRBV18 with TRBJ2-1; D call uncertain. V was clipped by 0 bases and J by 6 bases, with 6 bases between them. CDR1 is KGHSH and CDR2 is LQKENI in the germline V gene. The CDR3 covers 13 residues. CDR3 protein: CASSPPSLNEQFF. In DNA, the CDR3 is TGTGCCAGCTCACCACCTAGCCTCAATGAGCAGTTCTTC.

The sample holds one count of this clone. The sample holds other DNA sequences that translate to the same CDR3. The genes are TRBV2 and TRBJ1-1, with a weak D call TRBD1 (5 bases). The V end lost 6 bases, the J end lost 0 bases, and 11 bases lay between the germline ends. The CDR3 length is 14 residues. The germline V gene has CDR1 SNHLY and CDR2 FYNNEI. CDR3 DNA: TGTGCCAGCAGCGCCGGGACGGTGAACACTGAAGCTTTCTTT. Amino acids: CASSAGTVNTEAFF. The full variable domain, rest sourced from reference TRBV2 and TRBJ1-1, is EPEVTQTPSHQVTQMGQEVILRCVPISNHLYFYWYRQILGQKVEFLVSFYNNEISEKSEIFDDQFSVERPDGSNFTLKIRSTKLEDSAMYFCASSAGTVNTEAFFGQGTRLTVV.

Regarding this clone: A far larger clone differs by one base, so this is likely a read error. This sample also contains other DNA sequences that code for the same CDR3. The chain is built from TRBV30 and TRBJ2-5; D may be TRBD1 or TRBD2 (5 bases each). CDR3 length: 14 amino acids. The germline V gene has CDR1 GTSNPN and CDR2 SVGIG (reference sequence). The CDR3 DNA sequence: TGTGCCTGGAGTGTAATCGGCAACTTTGGGACCCAATACTTC. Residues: CAWSVIGNFGTQYF.

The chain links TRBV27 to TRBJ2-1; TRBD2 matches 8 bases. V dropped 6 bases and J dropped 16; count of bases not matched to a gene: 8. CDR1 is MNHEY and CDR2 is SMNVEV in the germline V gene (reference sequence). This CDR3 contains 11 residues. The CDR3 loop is CASSPGGRSFF. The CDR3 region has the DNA TGTGCCAGCAGCCCCGGCGGGAGGTCTTTCTTC.

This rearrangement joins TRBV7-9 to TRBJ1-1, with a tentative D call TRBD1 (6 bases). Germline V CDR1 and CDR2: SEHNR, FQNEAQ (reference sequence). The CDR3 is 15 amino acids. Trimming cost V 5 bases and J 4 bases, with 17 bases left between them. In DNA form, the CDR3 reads TGTGCCAGCAGCGTCCTTGGGGGGCGGGCCACTGAAGCTTTCTTT. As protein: CASSVLGGRATEAFF.

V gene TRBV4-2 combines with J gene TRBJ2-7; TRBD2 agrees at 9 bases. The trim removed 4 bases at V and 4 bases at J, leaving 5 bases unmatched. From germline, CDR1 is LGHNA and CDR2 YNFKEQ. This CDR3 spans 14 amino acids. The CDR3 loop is CASSREGLAYEQYF. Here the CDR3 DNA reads TGTGCCAGCAGCCGAGAGGGACTAGCTTACGAGCAGTACTTC.

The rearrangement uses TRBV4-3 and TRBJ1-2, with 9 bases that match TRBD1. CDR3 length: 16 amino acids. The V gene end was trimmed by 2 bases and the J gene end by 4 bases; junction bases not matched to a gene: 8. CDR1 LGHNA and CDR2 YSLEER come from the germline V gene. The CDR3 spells CASSQIKGQGSYGYTF. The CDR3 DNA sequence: TGCGCCAGCAGCCAAATTAAGGGACAGGGAAGCTATGGCTACACCTTC.

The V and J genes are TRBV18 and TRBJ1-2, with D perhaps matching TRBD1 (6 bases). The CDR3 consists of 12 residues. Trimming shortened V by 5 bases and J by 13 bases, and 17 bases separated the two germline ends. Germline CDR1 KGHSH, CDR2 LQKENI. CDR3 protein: CASSGTTGPSTF. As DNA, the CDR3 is TGTGCCAGCTCAGGAACCACAGGGCCGTCCACCTTC.

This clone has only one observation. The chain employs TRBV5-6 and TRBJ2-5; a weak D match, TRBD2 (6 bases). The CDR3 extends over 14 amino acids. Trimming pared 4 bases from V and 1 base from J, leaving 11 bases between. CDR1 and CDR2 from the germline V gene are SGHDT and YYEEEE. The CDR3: CASSLDYLQETQYF. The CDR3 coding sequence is TGTGCCAGCAGCCTGGACTACCTCCAAGAGACCCAGTACTTC. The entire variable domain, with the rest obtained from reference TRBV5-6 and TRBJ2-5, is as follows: DAGVTQSPTHLIKTRGQQVTLRCSPKSGHDTVSWYQQALGQGPQFIFQYYEEEERQRGNFPDRFSGHQFPNYSSELNVNALLLGDSALYLCASSLDYLQETQYFGPGTRLLVL.